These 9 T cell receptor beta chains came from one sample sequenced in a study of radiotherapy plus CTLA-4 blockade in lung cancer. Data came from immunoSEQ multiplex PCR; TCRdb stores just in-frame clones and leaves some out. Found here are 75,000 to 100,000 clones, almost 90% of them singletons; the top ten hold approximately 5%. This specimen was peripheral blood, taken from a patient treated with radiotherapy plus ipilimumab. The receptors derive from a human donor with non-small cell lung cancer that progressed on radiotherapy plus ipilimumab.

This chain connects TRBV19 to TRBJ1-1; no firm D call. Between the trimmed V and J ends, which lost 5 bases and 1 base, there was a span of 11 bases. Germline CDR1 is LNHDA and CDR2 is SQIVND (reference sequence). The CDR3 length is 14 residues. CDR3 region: CASSPIHGNTEAFF. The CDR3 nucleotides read TGTGCCAGTAGTCCGATACACGGGAACACTGAAGCTTTCTTT.

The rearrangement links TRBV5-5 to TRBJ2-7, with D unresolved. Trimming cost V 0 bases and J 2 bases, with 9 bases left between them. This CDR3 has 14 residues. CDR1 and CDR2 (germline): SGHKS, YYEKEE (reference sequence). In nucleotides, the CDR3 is TGTGCCAGCAGCTTGGGGGTTGGTCCCTACGAGCAGTACTTC. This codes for CASSLGVGPYEQYF.

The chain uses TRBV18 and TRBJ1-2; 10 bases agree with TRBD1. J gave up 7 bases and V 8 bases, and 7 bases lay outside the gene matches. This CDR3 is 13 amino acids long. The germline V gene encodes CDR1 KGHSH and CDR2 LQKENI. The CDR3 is CASKRQGATGYTF. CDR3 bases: TGTGCCAGCAAACGACAGGGGGCTACTGGCTACACCTTC.

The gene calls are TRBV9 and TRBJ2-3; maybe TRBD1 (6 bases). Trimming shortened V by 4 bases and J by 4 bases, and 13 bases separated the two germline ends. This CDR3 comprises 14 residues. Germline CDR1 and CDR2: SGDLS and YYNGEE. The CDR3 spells CASSFTDRSDTQYF. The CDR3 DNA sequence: TGTGCCAGCAGCTTTACTGACAGGTCAGATACGCAGTATTTT. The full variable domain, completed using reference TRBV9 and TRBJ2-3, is DSGVTQTPKHLITATGQRVTLRCSPRSGDLSVYWYQQSLDQGLQFLIQYYNGEERAKGNILERFSAQQFPDLHSELNLSSLELGDSALYFCASSFTDRSDTQYFGPGTRLTVL.

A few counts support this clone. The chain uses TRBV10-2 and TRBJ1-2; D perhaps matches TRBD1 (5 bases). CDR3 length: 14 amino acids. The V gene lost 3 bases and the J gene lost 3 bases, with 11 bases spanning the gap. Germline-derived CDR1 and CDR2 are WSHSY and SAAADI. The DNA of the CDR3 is TGCGCCAGCAGTGATTCAGGGCCGGACTATGGCTACACCTTC. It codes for CASSDSGPDYGYTF.

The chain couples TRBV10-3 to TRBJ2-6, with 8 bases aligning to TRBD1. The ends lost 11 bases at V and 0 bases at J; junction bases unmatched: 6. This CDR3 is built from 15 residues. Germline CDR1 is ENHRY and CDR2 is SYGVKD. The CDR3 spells CAAGQAGSGANVLTF. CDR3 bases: TGTGCCGCGGGACAGGCCGGCTCTGGGGCCAACGTCCTGACTTTC.

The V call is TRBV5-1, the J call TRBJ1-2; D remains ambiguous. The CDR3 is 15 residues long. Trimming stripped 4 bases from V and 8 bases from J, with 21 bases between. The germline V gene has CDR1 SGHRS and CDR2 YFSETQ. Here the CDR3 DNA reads TGCGCCAGCAGCATAACCCCGACGGTGGGTAGGGGCTACACCTTC. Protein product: CASSITPTVGRGYTF. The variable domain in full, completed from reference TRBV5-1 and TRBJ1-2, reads KAGVTQTPRYLIKTRGQQVTLSCSPISGHRSVSWYQQTPGQGLQFLFEYFSETQRNKGNFPGRFSGRQFSNSRSEMNVSTLELGDSALYLCASSITPTVGRGYTFGSGTRLTVV.

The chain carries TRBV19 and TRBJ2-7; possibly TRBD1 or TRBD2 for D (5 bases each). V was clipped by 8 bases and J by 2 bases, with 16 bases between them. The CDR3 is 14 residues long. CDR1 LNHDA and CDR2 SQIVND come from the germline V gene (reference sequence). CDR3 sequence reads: CASSSGRDTYEQYF. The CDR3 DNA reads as TGTGCCAGTTCCTCGGGACGGGATACCTACGAGCAGTACTTC.

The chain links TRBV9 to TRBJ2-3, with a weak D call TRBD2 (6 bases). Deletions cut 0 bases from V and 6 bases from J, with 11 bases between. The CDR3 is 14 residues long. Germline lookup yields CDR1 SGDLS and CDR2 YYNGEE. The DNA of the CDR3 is TGTGCCAGCAGCGTAGGTAGCGGATGGGATACGCAGTATTTT. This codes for CASSVGSGWDTQYF.